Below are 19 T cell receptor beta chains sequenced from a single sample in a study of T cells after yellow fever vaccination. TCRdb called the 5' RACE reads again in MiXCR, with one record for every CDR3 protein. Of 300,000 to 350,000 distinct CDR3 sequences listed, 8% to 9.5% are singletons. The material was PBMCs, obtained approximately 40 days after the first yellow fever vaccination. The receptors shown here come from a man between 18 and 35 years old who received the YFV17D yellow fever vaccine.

This CDR3 reads CASSLNSGGTPGELFF. The CDR3 nucleotides are TGCGCCAGCAGCTTAAATAGCGGGGGGACGCCCGGGGAGCTGTTTTTT. The chain combines TRBV5-1 with TRBJ2-2; 10 bases are a match to TRBD2. CDR3 length: 16 amino acids. Germline lookup yields CDR1 SGHRS and CDR2 YFSETQ. Trimming at V came to 2 bases and at J to 6 bases, leaving 7 bases not matched to a gene. Based on the CDR3 plus reference TRBV5-1 and TRBJ2-2, the full variable domain is KAGVTQTPRYLIKTRGQQVTLSCSPISGHRSVSWYQQTPGQGLQFLFEYFSETQRNKGNFPGRFSGRQFSNSRSEMNVSTLELGDSALYLCASSLNSGGTPGELFFGEGSRLTVL.

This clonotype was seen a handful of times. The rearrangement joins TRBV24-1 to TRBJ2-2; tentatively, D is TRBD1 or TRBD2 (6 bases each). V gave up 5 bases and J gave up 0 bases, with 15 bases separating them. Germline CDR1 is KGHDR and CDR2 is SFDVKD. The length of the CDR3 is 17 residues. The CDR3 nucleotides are TGTGCCACCAGTGGCTCGAGAGGGGGGCCGAACACCGGGGAGCTGTTTTTT. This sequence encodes CATSGSRGGPNTGELFF.

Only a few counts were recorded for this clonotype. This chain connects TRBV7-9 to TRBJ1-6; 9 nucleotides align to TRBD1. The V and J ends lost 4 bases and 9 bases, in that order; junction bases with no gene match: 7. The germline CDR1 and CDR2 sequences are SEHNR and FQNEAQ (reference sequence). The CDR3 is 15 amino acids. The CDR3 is CASSWTGDSASPLHF. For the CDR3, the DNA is TGTGCCAGCAGCTGGACAGGGGATTCTGCTTCACCCCTCCACTTT. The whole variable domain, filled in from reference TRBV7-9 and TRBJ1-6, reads DTGVSQNPRHKITKRGQNVTFRCDPISEHNRLYWYRQTLGQGPEFLTYFQNEAQLEKSRLLSDRFSAERPKGSFSTLEIQRTEQGDSAMYLCASSWTGDSASPLHFGNGTRLTVT.

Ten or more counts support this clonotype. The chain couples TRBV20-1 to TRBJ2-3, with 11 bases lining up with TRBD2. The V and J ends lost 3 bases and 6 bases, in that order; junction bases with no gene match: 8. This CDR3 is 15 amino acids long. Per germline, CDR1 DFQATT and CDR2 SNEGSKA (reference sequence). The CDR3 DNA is TGCAGTGCTAGTCCGCTAGCGGGGGGAGATGATACGCAGTATTTT. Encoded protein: CSASPLAGGDDTQYF.

CDR3 coding DNA: TGTGCCAGCAGTGTTACAGGGATCACAGATACGCAGTATTTT. It is translated as CASSVTGITDTQYF. J is TRBJ2-3 and V is TRBV2; D might be TRBD1 (6 bases). In germline, CDR1 is SNHLY, CDR2 FYNNEI. Deletions cut 4 bases from V and 2 bases from J, with 10 bases between. The CDR3 is made up of 14 amino acids.

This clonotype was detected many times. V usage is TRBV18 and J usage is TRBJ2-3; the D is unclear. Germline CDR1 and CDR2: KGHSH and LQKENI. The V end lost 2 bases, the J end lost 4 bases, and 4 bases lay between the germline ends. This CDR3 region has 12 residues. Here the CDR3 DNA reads TGTGCCAGCTCACCAGTCCCAGATACGCAGTATTTT. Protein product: CASSPVPDTQYF.

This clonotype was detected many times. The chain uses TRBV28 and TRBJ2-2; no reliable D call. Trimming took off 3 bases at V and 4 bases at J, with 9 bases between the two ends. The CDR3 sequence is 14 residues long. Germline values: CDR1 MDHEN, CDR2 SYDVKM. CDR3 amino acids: CASSFPLRTGELFF. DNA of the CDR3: TGTGCCAGCAGTTTCCCCCTTCGCACCGGGGAGCTGTTTTTT.

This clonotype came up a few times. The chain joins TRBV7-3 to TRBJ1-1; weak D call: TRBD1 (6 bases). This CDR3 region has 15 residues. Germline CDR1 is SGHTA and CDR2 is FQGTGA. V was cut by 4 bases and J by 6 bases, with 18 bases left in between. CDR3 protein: CASSSGHTGLAEAFF. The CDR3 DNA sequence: TGTGCCAGCAGCTCCGGACATACAGGGTTGGCTGAAGCTTTCTTT.

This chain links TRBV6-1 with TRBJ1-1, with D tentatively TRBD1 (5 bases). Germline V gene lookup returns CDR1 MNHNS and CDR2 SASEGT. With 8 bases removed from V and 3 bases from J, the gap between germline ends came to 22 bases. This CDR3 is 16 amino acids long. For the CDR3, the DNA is TGTGCCAGCGTATGGGCCGTCGACCCAGGGTACACTGAAGCTTTCTTT. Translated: CASVWAVDPGYTEAFF.

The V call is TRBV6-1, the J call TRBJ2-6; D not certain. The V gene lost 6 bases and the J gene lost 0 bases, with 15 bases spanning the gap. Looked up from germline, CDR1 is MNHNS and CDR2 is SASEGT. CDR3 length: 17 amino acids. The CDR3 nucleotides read TGTGCCAGCAGCCAAGCAGCTGCGTACTCTGGGGCCAACGTCCTGACTTTC. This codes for CASSQAAAYSGANVLTF.

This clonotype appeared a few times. CDR3 DNA sequence: TGCGCCAGCAAGGGGACAGCAACTAATGAAAAACTGTTTTTT. Protein product: CASKGTATNEKLFF. The V call is TRBV4-1, the J call TRBJ1-4, with 7 bases lining up with TRBD1. Germline loops: CDR1 MGHRA, CDR2 YSYEKL. CDR3 length: 14 residues. V gave up 7 bases and J gave up 0 bases; unmatched junction bases: 2.

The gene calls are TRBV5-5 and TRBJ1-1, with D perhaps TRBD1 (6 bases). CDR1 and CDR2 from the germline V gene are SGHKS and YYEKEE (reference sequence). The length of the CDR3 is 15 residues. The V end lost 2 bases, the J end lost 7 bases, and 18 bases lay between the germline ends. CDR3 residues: CASSLSSTGIVEAFF. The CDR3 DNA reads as TGTGCCAGCAGCTTAAGTTCCACAGGGATCGTTGAAGCTTTCTTT.

This chain's CDR3 is CASRANSGGKSDTQYF. In DNA form, the CDR3 reads TGTGCCAGCAGAGCGAACAGCGGGGGGAAGTCAGATACGCAGTATTTT. The chain combines TRBV3-1 with TRBJ2-3; 9 positions agree with TRBD2. The V gene's germline CDR1 is LGHDT and CDR2 YNNKEL (reference sequence). J lost 4 bases, V lost 6 bases, and 11 bases had no gene match. The CDR3 runs 16 residues.

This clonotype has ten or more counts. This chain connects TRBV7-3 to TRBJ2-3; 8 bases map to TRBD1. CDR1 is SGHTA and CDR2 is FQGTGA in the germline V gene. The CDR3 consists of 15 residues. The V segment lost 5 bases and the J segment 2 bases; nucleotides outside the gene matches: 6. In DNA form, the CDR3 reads TGTGCCAGCAGCCGACAGGGGCGAAACACAGATACGCAGTATTTT. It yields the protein CASSRQGRNTDTQYF.

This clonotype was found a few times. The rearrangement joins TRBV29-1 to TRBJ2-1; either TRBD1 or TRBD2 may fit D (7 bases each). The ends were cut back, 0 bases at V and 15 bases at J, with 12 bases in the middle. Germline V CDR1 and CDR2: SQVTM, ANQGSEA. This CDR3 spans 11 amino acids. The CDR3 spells CSVEETRGGFF. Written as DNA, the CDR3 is TGCAGCGTTGAAGAGACCAGGGGGGGGTTCTTC.

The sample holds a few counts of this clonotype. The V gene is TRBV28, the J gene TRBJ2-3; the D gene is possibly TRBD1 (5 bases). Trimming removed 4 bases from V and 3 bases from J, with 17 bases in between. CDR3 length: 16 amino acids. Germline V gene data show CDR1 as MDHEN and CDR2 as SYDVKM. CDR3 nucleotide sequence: TGTGCCAGCAGTTCACCCAGGGTGTTTGGTACAGATACGCAGTATTTT. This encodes CASSSPRVFGTDTQYF.

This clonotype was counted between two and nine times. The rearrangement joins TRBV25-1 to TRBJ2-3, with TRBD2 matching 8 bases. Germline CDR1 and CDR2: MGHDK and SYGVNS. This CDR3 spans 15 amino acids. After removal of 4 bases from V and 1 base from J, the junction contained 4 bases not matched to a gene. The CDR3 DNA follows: TGTGCCAGCAGTGTTAGCGGGACCGGCACAGATACGCAGTATTTT. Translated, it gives CASSVSGTGTDTQYF.

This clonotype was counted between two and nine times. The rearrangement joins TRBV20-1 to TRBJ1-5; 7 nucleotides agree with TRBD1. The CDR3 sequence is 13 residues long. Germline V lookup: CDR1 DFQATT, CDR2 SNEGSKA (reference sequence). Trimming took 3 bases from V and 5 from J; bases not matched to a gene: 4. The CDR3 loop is CSARGTVDQPQHF. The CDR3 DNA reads TGCAGTGCTAGGGGGACAGTAGATCAGCCCCAGCATTTT.

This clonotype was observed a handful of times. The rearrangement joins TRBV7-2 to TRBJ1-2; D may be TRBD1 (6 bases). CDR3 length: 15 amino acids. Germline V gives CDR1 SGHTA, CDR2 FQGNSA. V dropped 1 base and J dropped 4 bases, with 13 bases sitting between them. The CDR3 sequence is CASSLEGERSYGYTF. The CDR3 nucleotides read TGTGCCAGCAGCTTAGAGGGGGAGCGGAGCTATGGCTACACCTTC.